This T cell receptor beta chain was observed in a study of shared clonotypes between healthy human individuals. About the research overall: The plates for each donor numbered three CD4 naive, three CD4 memory, two CD8 naive and one CD8 memory.

Note on this clone: What it binds is unknown.

Sequencing was at deep level. Original handling: ImmunoSEQ yielded junction-only sequences lacking quality scores, so filtering differed. Repertoires were generated with immunoSEQ multiplex PCR, while TCRdb's copy carries only in-frame clones and drops some. V and J calls and clone size come straight from that table; D and trimming were deduced from the DNA. The sample yields approximately 1.4 million clones, 95% to 99% seen once. Study-wide points: Shared clonotypes: about 4.6% naive CD4, roughly 4% naive CD8, less than 2.5% memory CD4, over 0.3% memory CD8.

What was sequenced was naive CD4+ T cells sorted from blood. Stated subset: CD45RA+ positively selected. The receptor comes from a man in his thirties or forties in good health.

CDR3 nucleotide sequence: TGTGCCAGCAGCTTAGGCAGGGCTATGTACGAGCAGTACTTC. It translates to CASSLGRAMYEQYF. The chain couples TRBV7-9 to TRBJ2-7, with D perhaps matching TRBD1 (5 bases). The CDR3 length is 14 residues. Germline lookup yields CDR1 SEHNR and CDR2 FQNEAQ (reference sequence). V lost 1 base, J lost 4 bases, and 11 bases lay in between.